One and the same sample provided the 14 T cell receptor beta chains below, sequenced in a study of T cells after somatic rescue of genetic block. The data were produced by immunoSEQ multiplex PCR, yet TCRdb's version contains in-frame clones alone and is incomplete. The table lists more than 65,000 clones, approximately 91% of them singletons. Sequenced: peripheral blood mononuclear cells (PBMCs). The receptor source for this set is a man aged 30-40 years.

The CDR3, as DNA: TGTGCCAGCAGCTTACGCGGACAGGGGCCCGATGAGCAGTTCTTC. Its protein is CASSLRGQGPDEQFF. The J gene is TRBJ2-1, the V gene TRBV11-2, with 9 bases that match TRBD1. In germline, CDR1 is SGHAT, CDR2 FQNNGV. This CDR3 region has 15 residues. J lost 8 bases, V lost 2 bases, and 7 bases had no gene match. The full variable domain, with the rest looked up from reference TRBV11-2 and TRBJ2-1, is EAGVAQSPRYKIIEKRQSVAFWCNPISGHATLYWYQQILGQGPKLLIQFQNNGVVDDSQLPKDRFSAERLKGVDSTLKIQPAKLEDSAVYLCASSLRGQGPDEQFFGPGTRLTVL.

The gene calls are TRBV20-1 and TRBJ2-5; the D is unclear. Germline CDR1 reads DFQATT; CDR2 reads SNEGSKA (reference sequence). The CDR3 length is 11 residues. Trimming shortened V by 5 bases and J by 5 bases, and 9 bases separated the two germline ends. Here the CDR3 reads CSAFLGETQYF. For the CDR3, the DNA is TGCAGTGCTTTTCTGGGGGAGACCCAGTACTTC.

The chain is built from TRBV19 and TRBJ2-2, with TRBD1 matching 8 bases. After removal of 1 base from V and 7 bases from J, the junction contained 8 bases not matched to a gene. Germline V gene data show CDR1 as LNHDA and CDR2 as SQIVND (reference sequence). The CDR3 has 16 amino acids. DNA for the CDR3: TGTGCCAGTAGTATAGCCCCCAGGGGGCAGGGCGGGGAGCTGTTTTTT. Translated, it gives CASSIAPRGQGGELFF.

This clone counts as medium-sized (0.01 to 0.1%). The chain links TRBV27 to TRBJ1-4, with a possible D match to TRBD1 (6 bases). Trimming removed 4 bases at V and 10 bases at J, with 10 bases between. CDR1 is MNHEY and CDR2 is SMNVEV in the germline V gene (reference sequence). The CDR3 has 12 amino acids. As DNA, the CDR3 is TGTGCCAGCAGTTCTGACAGGCTAAAACTGTTTTTT. Its protein product is CASSSDRLKLFF.

The V gene is TRBV28, the J gene TRBJ1-4; 7 bases line up with TRBD1. This CDR3 is 16 amino acids long. Germline loops: CDR1 MDHEN, CDR2 SYDVKM. Trimming took 6 bases from V and 5 from J; bases not matched to a gene: 12. The CDR3 loop reads CASSFPYRQGNEKLFF. The CDR3 nucleotides are TGTGCCAGCAGCTTCCCATACCGACAGGGAAATGAAAAACTGTTTTTT. The full variable domain, rest sourced from reference TRBV28 and TRBJ1-4, is DVKVTQSSRYLVKRTGEKVFLECVQDMDHENMFWYRQDPGLGLRLIYFSYDVKMKEKGDIPEGYSVSREKKERFSLILESASTNQTSMYLCASSFPYRQGNEKLFFGSGTQLSVL.

This clone was counted once. The J gene is TRBJ1-6, the V gene TRBV30; the match to TRBD1 covers 7 bases. This CDR3 contains 14 residues. The J segment lost 5 bases and the V segment lost 3 bases, leaving 4 bases of the junction unmatched. Germline V lookup: CDR1 GTSNPN, CDR2 SVGIG (reference sequence). The CDR3 DNA reads TGTGCCTGGAGAGCAACAGGGGATAATTCACCCCTCCACTTT. Translated: CAWRATGDNSPLHF.

This clone is a singleton in its sample. The chain carries TRBV19 and TRBJ2-7; D is uncertain. V lost 3 bases, J lost 4 bases, and 13 bases lay in between. Germline CDR1 and CDR2: LNHDA and SQIVND (reference sequence). The CDR3 contains 14 residues. The CDR3 region has the DNA TGTGCCAGTAGTATTAAAGGGTTTGGGTACGAGCAGTACTTC. This gives the protein CASSIKGFGYEQYF.

This sequence joins TRBV29-1 and TRBJ2-7, with TRBD1 matching over 9 bases. Per the germline V gene, CDR1 is SQVTM and CDR2 is ANQGSEA. V lost 6 bases and J lost 3; bases outside the gene matches: 6. This CDR3 contains 13 residues. The CDR3 spells CSVWDREVYEQYF. Here the CDR3 DNA reads TGCAGCGTCTGGGACAGGGAGGTCTACGAGCAGTACTTC.

The chain joins TRBV28 to TRBJ2-3; 7 bases align to TRBD2. J lost 6 bases, V lost 10 bases, and 16 bases had no gene match. CDR3 length equals 15 residues. The germline gives CDR1 MDHEN, CDR2 SYDVKM. The chain's CDR3 is CATEERGFSLDTQYF. CDR3 nucleotide sequence: TGTGCCACCGAGGAGCGGGGCTTCTCCCTTGATACGCAGTATTTT.

This chain links TRBV2 with TRBJ2-6; a weak D match, TRBD1 (6 bases). V dropped 7 bases and J dropped 2 bases, with 18 bases sitting between them. The CDR3 consists of 17 residues. The germline V gene encodes CDR1 SNHLY and CDR2 FYNNEI. The CDR3 nucleotides read TGTGCCAGCACCAATTCACAGGGAGTTACTGGGGCCAACGTCCTGACTTTC. It encodes CASTNSQGVTGANVLTF. Complete variable domain (other parts from reference TRBV2 and TRBJ2-6): EPEVTQTPSHQVTQMGQEVILRCVPISNHLYFYWYRQILGQKVEFLVSFYNNEISEKSEIFDDQFSVERPDGSNFTLKIRSTKLEDSAMYFCASTNSQGVTGANVLTFGAGSRLTVL.

This clone was seen a single time. This chain links TRBV19 with TRBJ1-6, with 7 bases identical to TRBD1. Germline values: CDR1 LNHDA, CDR2 SQIVND (reference sequence). This CDR3 region has 15 residues. The V and J ends lost 7 bases and 7 bases, in that order; junction bases with no gene match: 10. The CDR3 loop reads CASTTRGVENSPLHF. The CDR3 DNA follows: TGTGCCAGTACAACCAGGGGGGTGGAAAATTCACCCCTCCACTTT. Complete variable domain (other parts from reference TRBV19 and TRBJ1-6): DGGITQSPKYLFRKEGQNVTLSCEQNLNHDAMYWYRQDPGQGLRLIYYSQIVNDFQKGDIAEGYSVSREKKESFPLTVTSAQKNPTAFYLCASTTRGVENSPLHFGNGTRLTVT.

The rearrangement uses TRBV5-1 and TRBJ2-1, with 7 bases fitting TRBD2. The J segment lost 7 bases and the V segment lost 5 bases, leaving 6 bases of the junction unmatched. CDR3 size: 13 residues. In germline, CDR1 is SGHRS, CDR2 YFSETQ. CDR3 in amino acids: CASREAGVNEQFF. The CDR3 region has the DNA TGCGCCAGCAGAGAGGCGGGGGTAAATGAGCAGTTCTTC.

The chain uses TRBV4-2 and TRBJ1-4; D not certain. CDR1 is LGHNA and CDR2 is YNFKEQ in the germline V gene. This CDR3 region has 17 residues. V lost 0 bases to trimming and J lost 0 bases, with 11 bases between them. CDR3 in amino acids: CASSQEGLGATNEKLFF. CDR3 bases: TGTGCCAGCAGCCAAGAAGGGCTGGGAGCAACTAATGAAAAACTGTTTTTT.

The chain uses TRBV30 and TRBJ1-2; 11 bases align to TRBD1. J was trimmed by 1 base and V by 6 bases; bases with no gene match: 4. Germline V gene sequence: CDR1 GTSNPN, CDR2 SVGIG (reference sequence). The CDR3 sequence is 14 residues long. CDR3 nucleotides: TGTGCCTGCCAGGGACAGGGGGTTAACTATGGCTACACCTTC. This sequence encodes CACQGQGVNYGYTF.